These 13 T cell receptor beta chains share one sample of origin, sequenced in a study of blood T cell repertoires in COVID-19. TCRdb keeps only in-frame clones here, not all; method: immunoSEQ multiplex PCR. The data contain over 150,000 clones, around 84% of them seen just once; the ten biggest clones take up more than 0.85%. Sample: peripheral blood. Receptors were obtained from a man aged 40-50 years with acute or convalescent COVID-19.

This rearrangement joins TRBV11-2 to TRBJ2-1; D gene ambiguous. Germline V lookup: CDR1 SGHAT, CDR2 FQNNGV. V was shortened by 5 bases and J by 4 bases, with 3 bases between the two germline ends. This CDR3 region has 11 residues. The CDR3 DNA sequence: TGTGCCAGCAGCCCTTACAATGAGCAGTTCTTC. It yields the protein CASSPYNEQFF.

The chain has TRBV19 and TRBJ2-4, with TRBD1 identical over 7 bases. Looked up from germline, CDR1 is LNHDA and CDR2 is SQIVND (reference sequence). This CDR3 is built from 15 residues. Trimming took 5 bases from V and 3 from J; bases not matched to a gene: 7. As DNA, the CDR3 is TGTGCCAGTAGTCTGAGGGGGCCTGACAAAAACATTCAGTACTTC. Amino acids: CASSLRGPDKNIQYF.

This clone appeared a few times. The genes are TRBV7-9 and TRBJ2-2; D possibly corresponds to TRBD1 (6 bases). The V end lost 5 bases, the J end lost 6 bases, and 16 bases lay between the germline ends. This CDR3 contains 15 residues. Germline lookup yields CDR1 SEHNR and CDR2 FQNEAQ (reference sequence). DNA for the CDR3: TGTGCCAGCAGCCCCCGGGGACAATTCGCCGGGGAGCTGTTTTTT. It specifies CASSPRGQFAGELFF.

The V and J genes are TRBV28 and TRBJ2-7; 8 bases are shared with TRBD2. V was pared by 3 bases and J by 6 bases, with 10 bases of the junction left unmatched. Germline CDR1 and CDR2: MDHEN and SYDVKM. The CDR3 is made up of 15 amino acids. For the CDR3, the DNA is TGTGCCAGCAGTTTTTGTCGGGGGGGCCTCTGCGAGCAGTACTTC. It codes for CASSFCRGGLCEQYF.

On this clone itself: The same CDR3 arises from other DNA sequences in this sample as well. The CDR3 bases are TGCAGCGTTGAGTCAAGACAGGAGGCTTTCTTT. Its protein is CSVESRQEAFF. V is TRBV29-1 and J is TRBJ1-1, with a weak D call TRBD1 (6 bases). Germline-derived CDR1 and CDR2 are SQVTM and ANQGSEA. The germline V and J ends were trimmed by 3 bases and 11 bases, with 13 bases remaining between them. This CDR3 has 11 residues.

V usage is TRBV4-2 and J usage is TRBJ1-1, with 7 bases that match TRBD1. Germline-derived CDR1 and CDR2 are LGHNA and YNFKEQ. The CDR3 has 14 residues. V lost 3 bases to trimming and J lost 0 bases; unmatched junction nucleotides: 1. Written as DNA, the CDR3 is TGTGCCAGCAGCCAGGACAGGTTGAACACTGAAGCTTTCTTT. Translated, it gives CASSQDRLNTEAFF.

The rearrangement uses TRBV30 and TRBJ2-2; D may be TRBD1 (6 bases). Trimming shortened V by 8 bases and J by 2 bases, and 18 bases separated the two germline ends. Germline values: CDR1 GTSNPN, CDR2 SVGIG (reference sequence). The CDR3 contains 15 residues. The CDR3 DNA reads TGTGCCCAGACAGGCGAGTTTCGAAACACCGGGGAGCTGTTTTTT. Its protein product is CAQTGEFRNTGELFF.

This sequence joins TRBV9 and TRBJ1-6, with D unclear. V lost 4 bases to trimming and J lost 7 bases, with 9 bases between them. Germline assignment: CDR1 SGDLS and CDR2 YYNGEE. The CDR3 spans 13 residues. CDR3 sequence (DNA): TGTGCCAGCAGCCCCGAACTAAATTCACCCCTCCACTTT. Its protein product is CASSPELNSPLHF. Variable domain in full (rest from reference TRBV9 and TRBJ1-6): DSGVTQTPKHLITATGQRVTLRCSPRSGDLSVYWYQQSLDQGLQFLIQYYNGEERAKGNILERFSAQQFPDLHSELNLSSLELGDSALYFCASSPELNSPLHFGNGTRLTVT.

The chain has TRBV10-2 and TRBJ1-2; possibly TRBD1 for D (5 bases). The V gene lost 7 bases and the J gene lost 7 bases, with 16 bases spanning the gap. The CDR3 has 13 residues. Germline CDR1 reads WSHSY; CDR2 reads SAAADI. The CDR3 reads CASIPQYQGGYTF. Written as DNA, the CDR3 is TGCGCCAGCATACCGCAGTATCAGGGTGGCTACACCTTC.

The gene calls are TRBV7-3 and TRBJ2-2; D may be TRBD1 (5 bases). CDR1 is SGHTA, CDR2 FQGTGA, per germline. The V and J ends lost 1 base and 5 bases respectively, with 8 bases between them. This CDR3 is 14 amino acids long. The CDR3 bases are TGTGCCAGCAGCTTAAGGGGCGGAACCGGGGAGCTGTTTTTT. It translates to CASSLRGGTGELFF. Drawing the rest from reference TRBV7-3 and TRBJ2-2, the complete variable domain is GAGVSQTPSNKVTEKGKYVELRCDPISGHTALYWYRQSLGQGPEFLIYFQGTGAADDSGLPNDRFFAVRPEGSVSTLKIQRTERGDSAVYLCASSLRGGTGELFFGEGSRLTVL.

This clone showed up just once. This rearrangement joins TRBV7-2 to TRBJ2-7; 8 nucleotides line up with TRBD2. V dropped 5 bases and J dropped 5; count of bases not matched to a gene: 11. The germline gives CDR1 SGHTA, CDR2 FQGNSA. The CDR3 spans 15 residues. CDR3 DNA: TGTGCCAGCAGCCCCCCCGGGACTAGAAAAAACGAGCAGTACTTC. Its translation: CASSPPGTRKNEQYF.

The gene calls are TRBV11-2 and TRBJ2-3; the match to TRBD2 covers 7 bases. In germline, CDR1 is SGHAT, CDR2 FQNNGV. V gave up 5 bases and J gave up 6 bases; unmatched junction bases: 5. CDR3 size: 13 residues. DNA of the CDR3: TGTGCCAGCAGCGCCGGGACTAAGGATACGCAGTATTTT. Protein sequence: CASSAGTKDTQYF.

This clone was detected a few times. This chain uses TRBV29-1 with TRBJ2-5; 9 bases match TRBD2. CDR3 length: 14 residues. The V gene's germline CDR1 is SQVTM and CDR2 ANQGSEA. V gave up 3 bases and J gave up 2 bases; unmatched junction bases: 4. Here the CDR3 DNA reads TGCAGCGTTGATATTAGCGGGGGTCAAGAGACCCAGTACTTC. This gives the protein CSVDISGGQETQYF. Full variable domain (remainder filled in from reference TRBV29-1 and TRBJ2-5): SAVISQKPSRDICQRGTSLTIQCQVDSQVTMMFWYRQQPGQSLTLIATANQGSEATYESGFVIDKFPISRPNLTFSTLTVSNMSPEDSSIYLCSVDISGGQETQYFGPGTRLLVL.